This T cell receptor beta chain was recorded in a study of T-cell reconstitution after alpha-beta-depleted transplantation in children. Findings and caveats of the study: It was newly produced T cells that mostly accounted for T-cell counts and diversity one year after transplant. Several hundred expanded graft clones reportedly gave rise to the alpha-beta T cells present about two months after transplant.

Remarks on this clonotype: Its antigen is still unknown.

The TCRbeta library incorporated unique molecular identifiers. A single record per CDR3 protein comes from TCRdb applying MiXCR to the PCR reads. The repertoire holds around 960,000 distinct CDR3 sequences, 25% to 30% seen once, with about 28% in the top ten. Germline lookup yields CDR1 MGHRA and CDR2 YSYEKL. The V end lost 1 base, the J end lost 4 bases, and 8 bases lay between the germline ends. This CDR3 has 14 amino acids. Source: PBMCs, mostly from graft donor cells, taken 360 days after TCRalphabeta/CD19-depleted stem cell transplant. The V and J genes are TRBV4-1 and TRBJ2-4, with D hard to call. This sequence originates from a boy under two years old who had a stem cell transplant for SCID, so the T cells may come from the graft donor. In nucleotides, the CDR3 is TGCGCCAGCAGCCAAGTGTTGGAGAAAAACATTCAGTACTTC. This translates into CASSQVLEKNIQYF.